This is a list of T cell receptor beta chains from one sample in a study of cytomegalovirus exposure and HLA in healthy donors. Measured with immunoSEQ multiplex PCR; TCRdb has only the in-frame clones, and not every one. The repertoire has 150,000 to 180,000 clones, 75% to 85% of them found once; the top ten carry around 7.2%. The source material was PBMCs. Receptors were obtained from a man aged 25 to 45 in good health and CMV-seropositive. Each CDR3 is given with its conserved first and last residue. D genes are given only for firm matches. Where a row states a size, it is once, few, many or the class of an expanded clone; other rows omit it.

NA	NA	TRBV29-1	TRBJ2-1	TGCAGCCAGGGGGGGCCTGGCGGGAGGAGGGATGAGCAGTTCTTC	CSQGGPGGRRDEQFF
NA	TRBD1	TRBV6-5	TRBJ2-2	TGTGCCAGCAGTCACGACAGGGTGGGAACCGGGGAGCTGTTTTTT	CASSHDRVGTGELFF
few	NA	TRBV5-8	TRBJ1-2	TGTGCCAGCAGCTTGGGCAGGGGCGGGTATGGCTACACCTTC	CASSLGRGGYGYTF
NA	TRBD1	TRBV5-1	TRBJ1-2	TGCGCCAGCAGCCTGAGGCTGTTTGGACAGGGTGACAACTATGGCTACACCTTC	CASSLRLFGQGDNYGYTF
NA	NA	TRBV7-9	TRBJ2-1	TGTGCCAGCAGCACCGGGCCCGGGGGCAATGAGCAGTTCTTC	CASSTGPGGNEQFF
NA	NA	TRBV7-9	TRBJ2-5	TGTGCCAGCAAAGTGGCAGGGGAAAAGACCCAGTACTTC	CASKVAGEKTQYF
NA	TRBD2	TRBV6-5	TRBJ2-7	TGTGCCAGCAGTTGGACTAGCGGGAGAGACGGCGAGCAGTACTTC	CASSWTSGRDGEQYF
NA	NA	TRBV27	TRBJ2-2	TGTGCCAGCAGTTTATCGGGGGGGCGGGAGTGGAGGACCGGGGAGCTGTTTTTT	CASSLSGGREWRTGELFF
NA	TRBD1	TRBV4-3	TRBJ1-5	TGCGCCAGCAGCCAAGGAAAAGGGGACAGCCATCAGCCCCAGCATTTT	CASSQGKGDSHQPQHF
once	TRBD2	TRBV9	TRBJ2-3	TGTGCCAGCAGCGTAGACCCACTAGCGGGGGGGCAAGATACGCAGTATTTT	CASSVDPLAGGQDTQYF
NA	NA	TRBV27	TRBJ2-6	TGTGCCAGCAGTTTTTTCCCGGCGGAACGCTCTGGGGCCAACGTCCTGACTTTC	CASSFFPAERSGANVLTF
NA	TRBD1	TRBV29-1	TRBJ2-1	TGCAGCGTTGGAGGGACAGCCTACAATGAGCAGTTCTTC	CSVGGTAYNEQFF
NA	NA	TRBV9	TRBJ1-1	TGTGCCAGCAGCGTAGCTTCCAGGGGTTGGGGGACCACTGAAGCTTTCTTT	CASSVASRGWGTTEAFF
NA	NA	TRBV7-2	TRBJ2-2	TGTGCCAGCAGCTTAGAACCGACTAGTCCCCCCGGGGAGCTGTTTTTT	CASSLEPTSPPGELFF
NA	NA	TRBV9	TRBJ1-1	TGTGCCAGCAGCGTAGTAGGGCAGGGGATGAACACTGAAGCTTTCTTT	CASSVVGQGMNTEAFF
few	NA	TRBV5-6	TRBJ1-1	TGTGCCAGCAGCTTGCAACGGGGAACTGAAGCTTTCTTT	CASSLQRGTEAFF
few	TRBD2	TRBV9	TRBJ2-7	TGTGCCAGCAGCGTAGAGATAGCGGGGGGTATCCACGAGCAGTACTTC	CASSVEIAGGIHEQYF
NA	TRBD1	TRBV9	TRBJ1-3	TGTGCCAGCAGCGAAGGACAGGCCTCTGGAAACACCATATATTTT	CASSEGQASGNTIYF
NA	NA	TRBV27	TRBJ2-2	TGTGCCAGCAGTTTACGGACCGGGACAAGTAACACCGGGGAGCTGTTTTTT	CASSLRTGTSNTGELFF
once	NA	TRBV19	TRBJ2-2	TGTGCCAGTAGCACCGGGACGAACACCGGGGAGCTGTTTTTT	CASSTGTNTGELFF
NA	NA	TRBV28	TRBJ1-2	TGTGCCAGCAGTTTGGGGGGATCTGGCTATGGCTACACCTTC	CASSLGGSGYGYTF
NA	NA	TRBV5-1	TRBJ1-6	TGCGCCAGCAGCTTGCTGCTATGGTCCGGCTCTAGCTCCTATAATTCACCCCTCCACTTT	CASSLLLWSGSSSYNSPLHF
NA	NA	TRBV18	TRBJ2-7	TGTGCCAGCTCACCAAATCAGGACAGCTACGAGCAGTACTTC	CASSPNQDSYEQYF
NA	NA	TRBV30	TRBJ2-5	TGTGCCTGGAGTGTACTTCGGGGGACCCAAGAGACCCAGTACTTC	CAWSVLRGTQETQYF
NA	NA	TRBV27	TRBJ2-1	TGTGCCAGCAGCCTAGGACCCGGGGAAGATGAGCAGTTCTTC	CASSLGPGEDEQFF
NA	NA	TRBV29-1	TRBJ2-5	TGCAGCGTAAGACAGTCCCAAGAGACCCAGTACTTC	CSVRQSQETQYF
once	TRBD1	TRBV10-1	TRBJ2-7	TGCGCCAGTCTCCGGGACAGGGATACCGAGCAGTACTTC	CASLRDRDTEQYF
NA	NA	TRBV5-1	TRBJ1-1	TGCGCCAGCAGCTTGGAATCGGCCGCAGGCCCGAACACTGAAGCTTTCTTT	CASSLESAAGPNTEAFF
NA	NA	TRBV4-2	TRBJ2-7	TGTGCCAGCAGCCCGGAGCTGAGCTCCTACGAGCAGTACTTC	CASSPELSSYEQYF
NA	TRBD2	TRBV15	TRBJ2-3	TGTGCCACCAGCACCATGGGGAGGGAATGGAGCACAGATACGCAGTATTTT	CATSTMGREWSTDTQYF
NA	NA	TRBV15	TRBJ2-7	TGTGCCACCAGCAGACAGCTAGGCTCCTACGAGCAGTACTTC	CATSRQLGSYEQYF
NA	TRBD1	TRBV11-2	TRBJ1-3	TGTGCCAGCAGCTCCGACAGGGGTTACACCATATATTTT	CASSSDRGYTIYF
NA	NA	TRBV21-1	TRBJ2-3	TGTGCCAGCGGCACGGGGTTCAGCACAGATACGCAGTATTTT	CASGTGFSTDTQYF
NA	TRBD1	TRBV5-6	TRBJ2-7	TGTGCCAGCAGCCCAGGGGGCTCCGAGCGCGAGCAGTACTTC	CASSPGGSEREQYF
NA	NA	TRBV7-3	TRBJ2-5	TGTGCCAGCAGCTTAACTAGCGCCACGAGGGAGACCCAGTACTTC	CASSLTSATRETQYF